The entry below gives a single TCR beta chain sequence along with its context. The length of the CDR3 is 12 residues. cDNA encoding TCR beta was synthesized via 5'RACE template switching incorporating UMIs. TCRdb reprocessed the 5' RACE reads and keeps a single row for each CDR3 protein, giving no DNA. In total, the table holds fewer than 300,000 distinct CDR3 sequences. The data derive from a study of T cells expressing NK-cell markers. The specimen was blood T cells: a sorted CD56 or NKG2C T cell subset, CD4+ or CD8+ T cells, or bulk PBMC T cells (not recorded which). The chain is built from TRBV12-3 or TRBV12-4 and TRBJ1-1; the TRBD1 assignment by TCRdb is unverifiable without DNA. This receptor was taken from a woman between 18 and 70 years old in good health. The CDR3: CASQPRVAEAFF.